This record covers a single T cell receptor beta chain. Investigators prepared the TCR beta libraries by applying iRepertoire HTBI primers and Arm-PCR of CDR3 regions. TCRdb itself ran the multiplex PCR reads through MiXCR, one entry per CDR3 protein. The data show 500,000 to 700,000 distinct CDR3 sequences, with approximately 29% seen just once and around 42% held by the top ten. Trimming cost V 5 bases and J 3 bases, with 11 bases left between them. Germline-derived CDR1 and CDR2 are SGHRS and YFSETQ. The CDR3 contains 13 residues. This sample was included in a study of regulatory T cells in long-lasting Graves disease. Time point reported: persistent/refractory GD, antithyroid drugs over 5 years with positive TRAb. With RNA extracted from PBMCs as input, the TCR library was made. Staff drew about 8.2 milliliters of peripheral blood into EDTA tubes.

The chain combines TRBV5-1 with TRBJ1-1; D call uncertain. This TCR was sampled from a female donor with Graves disease. This sample comprised peripheral blood mononuclear cells (PBMCs), obtained when the disease was refractory, from a patient treated with antithyroid drugs. This CDR3 is CASRVYTDTEAFF. The CDR3 DNA reads TGCGCCAGCAGGGTCTATACCGACACTGAAGCTTTCTTT.